This T cell receptor (beta chain) was found in a study of T cells in localized non-small cell lung cancer. From germline, CDR1 is MNHNS and CDR2 SASEGT. The ends were cut back, 5 bases at V and 4 bases at J, with 17 bases in the middle. The CDR3 is made up of 15 amino acids. In regard to this clone: Its antigen is undetermined.

Repertoires were generated with immunoSEQ multiplex PCR, while TCRdb's copy carries only in-frame clones and drops some. Of approximately 34,000 clones listed, around 93% are singletons. Study-level results: In adjacent lung, a median roughly 53 of the top 100 tumor clones were found. Tumor trailed uninvolved adjacent lung in T cell clonality, which peaked there. Higher blood T cell density went with longer overall survival.

The origin of this receptor is a female donor over 55 with stage I lung adenocarcinoma. This specimen was peripheral blood, taken before any cancer treatment. The V gene is TRBV6-1, the J gene TRBJ1-1; weak D call: TRBD1 (6 bases). CDR3 sequence reads: CASSSWGGLGTEAFF. Written as DNA, the CDR3 is TGTGCCAGCAGTTCGTGGGGGGGCTTAGGCACTGAAGCTTTCTTT.